These 27 T cell receptor beta chains were sequenced from one sample in a study of STAT5B mutations in CD4+ large granular lymphocyte leukemia. Method: immunoSEQ multiplex PCR; TCRdb's copy keeps in-frame clones and lacks some. Of about 30,000 clones in the sample, roughly 84% are singletons; the top ten hold approximately 6.2%. The sample taken for sequencing was CD4+ T cells from blood buffy coats. The source is a human donor in good health.

The rearrangement joins TRBV7-2 to TRBJ2-5, with 7 bases lining up with TRBD1. Germline V gene data show CDR1 as SGHTA and CDR2 as FQGNSA. J was trimmed by 5 bases and V by 4 bases; bases with no gene match: 13. The CDR3 sequence is 16 residues long. CDR3 protein: CASSSYLREGAETQYF. CDR3 DNA sequence: TGTGCCAGCAGCTCGTACTTACGCGAGGGGGCGGAGACCCAGTACTTC.

The chain recombines TRBV2 with TRBJ2-3; possibly TRBD2 for D (5 bases). The CDR3 sequence is 13 residues long. Trimming left V 7 bases short and J 0 bases short, with 8 bases between. CDR1 is SNHLY, CDR2 FYNNEI, per germline. The CDR3 nucleotides read TGTGCCAGCACTAGCCAAAGCACAGATACGCAGTATTTT. Encoded protein: CASTSQSTDTQYF.

The rearrangement uses TRBV5-1 and TRBJ2-5; TRBD2 matches at 14 bases. This CDR3 is 17 amino acids long. With 0 bases clipped from V and 4 bases from J, the junction kept 5 bases outside the gene matches. Germline CDR1 reads SGHRS; CDR2 reads YFSETQ. CDR3 in amino acids: CASSLVTSGGAGETQYF. The DNA for the CDR3 is TGCGCCAGCAGCTTGGTGACTAGCGGGGGGGCCGGAGAGACCCAGTACTTC. The full variable domain, with the rest looked up from reference TRBV5-1 and TRBJ2-5, is KAGVTQTPRYLIKTRGQQVTLSCSPISGHRSVSWYQQTPGQGLQFLFEYFSETQRNKGNFPGRFSGRQFSNSRSEMNVSTLELGDSALYLCASSLVTSGGAGETQYFGPGTRLLVL.

This clone appeared a few times. The chain joins TRBV28 to TRBJ1-6; D may be TRBD1 (5 bases). This CDR3 comprises 15 residues. CDR1 is MDHEN and CDR2 is SYDVKM in the germline V gene. V was pared by 3 bases and J by 5 bases, with 11 bases between. The CDR3 sequence is CASSFPRTHNSPLHF. The CDR3 DNA reads as TGTGCCAGCAGTTTCCCGAGGACACATAATTCACCCCTCCACTTT. Full variable domain (missing parts from reference TRBV28 and TRBJ1-6): DVKVTQSSRYLVKRTGEKVFLECVQDMDHENMFWYRQDPGLGLRLIYFSYDVKMKEKGDIPEGYSVSREKKERFSLILESASTNQTSMYLCASSFPRTHNSPLHFGNGTRLTVT.

This clone rates as medium-sized. The same CDR3 arises from other DNA sequences in this sample as well. The chain has TRBV27 and TRBJ1-1; no definite D call. The germline gives CDR1 MNHEY, CDR2 SMNVEV (reference sequence). The ends were cut back, 2 bases at V and 4 bases at J, with 8 bases in the middle. CDR3 length equals 13 residues. CDR3 sequence reads: CASSLREGTEAFF. In nucleotides, the CDR3 is TGTGCCAGCAGTTTACGTGAGGGCACTGAAGCTTTCTTT.

This chain links TRBV29-1 with TRBJ2-3, with D tentatively TRBD2 (6 bases). CDR1 SQVTM and CDR2 ANQGSEA come from the germline V gene. The CDR3 extends over 15 amino acids. Trimming took 5 bases from V and 0 from J, leaving 15 bases between them. CDR3 in DNA: TGCAGCGTTTCAACCGGGGGTTCTAGCACAGATACGCAGTATTTT. Protein product: CSVSTGGSSTDTQYF.

This rearrangement joins TRBV5-1 to TRBJ1-2; D call uncertain. Germline assignment: CDR1 SGHRS and CDR2 YFSETQ. The germline V and J ends were trimmed by 0 bases and 0 bases, with 9 bases remaining between them. CDR3 length: 15 residues. The CDR3 coding sequence is TGCGCCAGCAGCTTGGATGAGGGATCTAACTATGGCTACACCTTC. It codes for CASSLDEGSNYGYTF.

J is TRBJ2-1 and V is TRBV7-9, with a possible D match to TRBD1 (5 bases). The CDR3 sequence is 16 residues long. Trimming shortened V by 5 bases and J by 2 bases, and 16 bases separated the two germline ends. Germline V gene data show CDR1 as SEHNR and CDR2 as FQNEAQ (reference sequence). Written as DNA, the CDR3 is TGTGCCAGCAGCCGCAACAGGTTAGGGACCTACAATGAGCAGTTCTTC. Its translation is CASSRNRLGTYNEQFF. Full variable domain (missing parts from reference TRBV7-9 and TRBJ2-1): DTGVSQNPRHKITKRGQNVTFRCDPISEHNRLYWYRQTLGQGPEFLTYFQNEAQLEKSRLLSDRFSAERPKGSFSTLEIQRTEQGDSAMYLCASSRNRLGTYNEQFFGPGTRLTVL.

This rearrangement joins TRBV5-4 to TRBJ2-1; weak D call: TRBD2 (7 bases). The V gene's germline CDR1 is SGHNT and CDR2 YYREEE (reference sequence). V lost 4 bases and J 4 bases, leaving 15 bases between the germline ends. This CDR3 is 15 amino acids long. This chain's CDR3 is CASSQRGQMYNEQFF. DNA of the CDR3: TGTGCCAGCAGCCAGCGGGGACAAATGTACAATGAGCAGTTCTTC.

J is TRBJ1-2 and V is TRBV2; 8 bases fit TRBD1. Per the germline V gene, CDR1 is SNHLY and CDR2 is FYNNEI. The CDR3 consists of 16 residues. After removal of 7 bases from V and 2 bases from J, the junction contained 12 bases not matched to a gene. As DNA, the CDR3 is TGTGCCAGCACTCTACAGGGGGGACATTGGAACTATGGCTACACCTTC. Amino acids: CASTLQGGHWNYGYTF. Supplemented by reference TRBV2 and TRBJ1-2, the full variable domain reads EPEVTQTPSHQVTQMGQEVILRCVPISNHLYFYWYRQILGQKVEFLVSFYNNEISEKSEIFDDQFSVERPDGSNFTLKIRSTKLEDSAMYFCASTLQGGHWNYGYTFGSGTRLTVV.

V usage is TRBV27 and J usage is TRBJ2-3, with TRBD2 identical over 8 bases. From germline, CDR1 is MNHEY and CDR2 SMNVEV (reference sequence). The CDR3 sequence is 17 residues long. V was pared by 5 bases and J by 3 bases, with 13 bases of the junction left unmatched. The CDR3 sequence is CASSRTTGGPSTDTQYF. The DNA for the CDR3 is TGTGCCAGCAGTCGAACCACGGGGGGGCCGAGTACAGATACGCAGTATTTT.

A few counts support this clone. The chain combines TRBV7-6 with TRBJ1-5, with D perhaps TRBD1 (6 bases). There are 11 residues in the CDR3. Per germline, CDR1 SGHVS and CDR2 FNYEAQ. V gave up 4 bases and J gave up 11 bases, with 9 bases separating them. The CDR3 bases are TGTGCCAGCAGCTCAGGGGAGGCCCAGCATTTT. Translation gives CASSSGEAQHF.

This clone has just a few counts. The chain has TRBV7-2 and TRBJ1-1; perhaps TRBD1 as D (6 bases). The V gene lost 5 bases and the J gene lost 1 base, with 8 bases spanning the gap. The CDR3 is made up of 13 amino acids. CDR1 SGHTA and CDR2 FQGNSA come from the germline V gene. The CDR3 reads CASSQGQNTEAFF. CDR3 nucleotide sequence: TGTGCCAGCAGCCAGGGACAGAACACTGAAGCTTTCTTT.

The chain links TRBV5-5 to TRBJ2-5; 10 bases line up with TRBD1. There are 16 residues in the CDR3. Germline assignment: CDR1 SGHKS and CDR2 YYEKEE (reference sequence). The V and J ends lost 4 bases and 3 bases, in that order; junction bases with no gene match: 9. Here the CDR3 reads CASSQGTGTGEETQYF. In DNA form, the CDR3 reads TGTGCCAGCAGCCAGGGAACCGGGACAGGGGAAGAGACCCAGTACTTC.

The chain joins TRBV7-2 to TRBJ2-5; D could derive from TRBD1 or TRBD2 (6 bases each). V was trimmed by 3 bases and J by 7 bases, leaving 18 bases between them. This CDR3 is built from 15 residues. The germline gives CDR1 SGHTA, CDR2 FQGNSA. The CDR3 sequence: CASSFGGREIGTQYF. For the CDR3, the DNA is TGTGCCAGCAGCTTCGGGGGCAGGGAGATAGGGACCCAGTACTTC.

V usage is TRBV5-6 and J usage is TRBJ1-3; D ambiguous. Trimming removed 4 bases at V and 0 bases at J, with 14 bases between. There are 16 residues in the CDR3. Germline V gives CDR1 SGHDT, CDR2 YYEEEE. Here the CDR3 DNA reads TGTGCCAGCAGCCCTAGACAAGCTTTCTCTGGAAACACCATATATTTT. This sequence encodes CASSPRQAFSGNTIYF.

In its sample, this clone was seen a few times. The chain joins TRBV21-1 to TRBJ2-2. TRBV21-1 is a recognized pseudogene. The CDR3 consists of 16 residues. The CDR3: CASSKVSLRNTGELFF. In DNA form, the CDR3 reads TGTGCCAGCAGCAAAGTGTCACTCAGGAACACCGGGGAGCTGTTTTTT.

The genes are TRBV7-6 and TRBJ1-2; perhaps TRBD1 as D (5 bases). Trimming shortened V by 4 bases and J by 4 bases, and 16 bases separated the two germline ends. This CDR3 is 15 amino acids long. Germline CDR1 reads SGHVS; CDR2 reads FNYEAQ. The CDR3 DNA reads as TGTGCCAGCAGCTCCTACACAGGCTCGAGCTATGGCTACACCTTC. Its protein is CASSSYTGSSYGYTF.

The rearrangement uses TRBV7-6 and TRBJ2-2; D unresolved. This CDR3 comprises 18 residues. Germline CDR1 reads SGHVS; CDR2 reads FNYEAQ. V was trimmed by 1 base and J by 4 bases, leaving 19 bases between them. The CDR3 spells CASSLDPETNTATGELFF. The CDR3 DNA is TGTGCCAGCAGCTTAGATCCGGAGACAAACACTGCCACCGGGGAGCTGTTTTTT.

The chain couples TRBV28 to TRBJ2-5; weak D call: TRBD1 (6 bases). This CDR3 region has 16 residues. V was shortened by 2 bases and J by 2 bases, with 15 bases between the two germline ends. The V gene's germline CDR1 is MDHEN and CDR2 SYDVKM. This CDR3 reads CASSLGGGRGQETQYF. CDR3 in DNA: TGTGCCAGCAGTTTAGGAGGTGGTAGGGGGCAAGAGACCCAGTACTTC. Complete variable domain (other parts from reference TRBV28 and TRBJ2-5): DVKVTQSSRYLVKRTGEKVFLECVQDMDHENMFWYRQDPGLGLRLIYFSYDVKMKEKGDIPEGYSVSREKKERFSLILESASTNQTSMYLCASSLGGGRGQETQYFGPGTRLLVL.

The genes are TRBV18 and TRBJ2-7, with unresolved D. V was pared by 2 bases and J by 3 bases, with 5 bases between. This CDR3 contains 12 residues. The germline gives CDR1 KGHSH, CDR2 LQKENI. Written as DNA, the CDR3 is TGTGCCAGCTCACCAGGGGACTACGAGCAGTACTTC. This sequence encodes CASSPGDYEQYF.

V gene TRBV5-4 combines with J gene TRBJ1-2; D unclear. Deletions cut 4 bases from V and 8 bases from J, with 15 bases between. There are 13 residues in the CDR3. Germline V gene lookup returns CDR1 SGHNT and CDR2 YYREEE (reference sequence). CDR3 nucleotide sequence: TGTGCCAGCAGCCAAGTGGGTCAAGGAGGCTACACCTTC. Translated: CASSQVGQGGYTF.

The CDR3 region has the DNA TGTGCCAGCAGTGAATTCTCGGAAGGATATGGCTACACCTTC. Residues: CASSEFSEGYGYTF. J is TRBJ1-2 and V is TRBV25-1; no definite D call. Germline CDR1 is MGHDK and CDR2 is SYGVNS. The ends were cut back, 1 base at V and 5 bases at J, with 11 bases in the middle. This CDR3 region has 14 residues.

The V and J genes are TRBV2 and TRBJ1-2, with D unclear. The CDR3 runs to 13 residues. The germline gives CDR1 SNHLY, CDR2 FYNNEI. Trimming stripped 2 bases from V and 8 bases from J, with 12 bases between. The CDR3 is CASSESGSWGYTF. The CDR3 DNA reads as TGTGCCAGCAGTGAATCGGGGTCCTGGGGCTACACCTTC.

The genes are TRBV19 and TRBJ1-1; 7 nucleotides agree with TRBD1. The J segment lost 1 base and the V segment lost 11 bases, leaving 7 bases of the junction unmatched. The CDR3 consists of 13 residues. Germline loops: CDR1 LNHDA, CDR2 SQIVND (reference sequence). CDR3 amino acids: CAAWDSQNTEAFF. The CDR3 DNA is TGTGCCGCCTGGGACAGCCAGAACACTGAAGCTTTCTTT.

CDR3 sequence: CASSQPGQSSGNTIYF. The CDR3 coding sequence is TGTGCCAGCAGCCAACCGGGACAGAGCTCTGGAAACACCATATATTTT. The genes are TRBV14 and TRBJ1-3; 7 bases are shared with TRBD1. Germline V gives CDR1 SGHDN, CDR2 FVKESK. Trimming at V came to 2 bases and at J to 0 bases, leaving 4 bases not matched to a gene. The CDR3 is 16 residues long.

Details on this clone: This specimen includes other DNA sequences encoding the same CDR3. The chain uses TRBV7-2 and TRBJ2-3; no firm D call. CDR1 and CDR2 from the germline V gene are SGHTA and FQGNSA. The germline V and J ends were trimmed by 1 base and 1 base, with 6 bases remaining between them. This CDR3 has 14 amino acids. CDR3 amino acids: CASSLDRGTDTQYF. As DNA, the CDR3 is TGTGCCAGCAGCTTAGATAGGGGCACAGATACGCAGTATTTT.